This section outlines one T cell receptor (beta chain) sequence together with its context. Original methodology: Reference gene primers were amplified, and this amplification served to estimate nucleated cell counts. Some clones are missing from TCRdb's copy, which holds only in-frame ones; the method was immunoSEQ multiplex PCR. The V and J calls and clone size were taken over from that table, and D and trimming were inferred from the DNA. This table holds roughly 320,000 clones, roughly 85% found once. These data belong to a study of blood T cell repertoires in COVID-19. In germline, CDR1 is MGHRA, CDR2 YSYEKL. The CDR3 runs 20 residues. V trimming: 0 bases; J trimming: 2 bases; junction bases outside the gene matches: 10.

The TCR was taken from a human donor in a cohort sampled during active COVID-19. The sequencing sample was made of peripheral blood. V is TRBV4-1 and J is TRBJ2-2, with 12 bases lining up with TRBD2. The CDR3 region is CASSQDWASGGDDNTGELFF. CDR3 nucleotide sequence: TGCGCCAGCAGCCAAGATTGGGCTAGCGGGGGGGATGATAACACCGGGGAGCTGTTTTTT.